The 29 T cell receptor beta chains given below trace back to one sample, sequenced in a study of T-cell reconstitution after alpha-beta-depleted transplantation in children. Unique molecular identifiers were used in preparing the TCRbeta library. TCRdb itself ran the PCR reads through MiXCR, one entry per CDR3 protein. There are roughly 790,000 distinct CDR3 sequences in the sample; 15% to 20% occur only once, and 5% lies in the top ten. Sample: PBMCs, mostly from graft donor cells, taken 360 days after TCRalphabeta/CD19-depleted stem cell transplant. These receptors originate from a male patient between 10 and 17 years old who had a stem cell transplant for acute lymphoblastic leukemia, so the T cells may come from the graft donor.

V usage is TRBV29-1 and J usage is TRBJ1-2; TRBD1 agrees at 8 bases. V gave up 3 bases and J gave up 4 bases; unmatched junction bases: 13. Germline V lookup: CDR1 SQVTM, CDR2 ANQGSEA. The CDR3 spans 16 residues. The CDR3 loop reads CSVEGDPGGIGYGYTF. The DNA for the CDR3 is TGCAGCGTTGAGGGGGACCCAGGGGGCATCGGCTATGGCTACACCTTC. The full variable domain, its missing parts supplied by reference TRBV29-1 and TRBJ1-2, is SAVISQKPSRDICQRGTSLTIQCQVDSQVTMMFWYRQQPGQSLTLIATANQGSEATYESGFVIDKFPISRPNLTFSTLTVSNMSPEDSSIYLCSVEGDPGGIGYGYTFGSGTRLTVV.

This clonotype was detected a few times. This chain links TRBV5-1 with TRBJ2-5, with TRBD2 as a possible D gene (6 bases). Germline CDR1 is SGHRS and CDR2 is YFSETQ. V was clipped by 4 bases and J by 1 base, with 17 bases between them. The CDR3 extends over 16 amino acids. The CDR3 coding sequence is TGCGCCAGCAGCAGAACCCCGGGACTCCTCCAAGAGACCCAGTACTTC. Protein product: CASSRTPGLLQETQYF.

The chain links TRBV12-3 or TRBV12-4 to TRBJ2-3, with a weak D call TRBD1 (7 bases). The CDR3 consists of 14 residues. V lost 10 bases and J 1 base, leaving 15 bases between the germline ends. The CDR3 spells CATGGTAGTDTQYF. The CDR3 region has the DNA TGTGCCACGGGCGGGACAGCCGGCACAGATACGCAGTATTTT.

The chain employs TRBV13 and TRBJ2-4; D tentatively reads TRBD1 or TRBD2 (5 bases each). Between the trimmed V and J ends, which lost 5 bases and 0 bases, there was a span of 35 bases. Germline V gene data show CDR1 as PRHDT and CDR2 as FYEKMQ (reference sequence). There are 23 residues in the CDR3. CDR3 region: CASSRGPPHPIEPKPLAKNIQYF. DNA of the CDR3: TGTGCCAGCAGCCGGGGACCTCCCCACCCCATAGAGCCAAAGCCTCTAGCCAAAAACATTCAGTACTTC.

This clonotype has a count of ten or more. The chain combines TRBV20-1 with TRBJ2-4, with 9 bases that match TRBD2. The CDR3 extends over 14 amino acids. V lost 3 bases to trimming and J lost 6 bases; unmatched junction nucleotides: 6. Germline loops: CDR1 DFQATT, CDR2 SNEGSKA (reference sequence). CDR3 in amino acids: CSARPGLALNIQYF. The CDR3 DNA follows: TGCAGTGCTAGGCCAGGACTAGCGCTAAACATTCAGTACTTC.

This clonotype came up many times. The chain uses TRBV24-1 and TRBJ2-5; no clear D gene. The CDR3 is made up of 12 amino acids. Germline CDR1 KGHDR, CDR2 SFDVKD. The germline V and J ends were trimmed by 1 base and 5 bases, with 4 bases remaining between them. CDR3 in DNA: TGTGCCACCAGTGATTTTGGCGAGACCCAGTACTTC. Translation gives CATSDFGETQYF.

In this sample, this clonotype turned up many times. V and J are TRBV5-1 and TRBJ1-1, with 7 bases fitting TRBD1. CDR3 length equals 16 residues. After removal of 2 bases from V and 7 bases from J, the junction contained 14 bases not matched to a gene. Germline values: CDR1 SGHRS, CDR2 YFSETQ. The CDR3 DNA is TGCGCCAGCAGCTTTAGTGAACAGGGGAGAGGAGGTGAAGCTTTCTTT. Translating gives CASSFSEQGRGGEAFF.

V is TRBV5-1 and J is TRBJ2-1; 7 nucleotides align to TRBD1. The CDR3 has 13 amino acids. The V gene end was trimmed by 4 bases and the J gene end by 9 bases; junction bases not matched to a gene: 7. Germline V gives CDR1 SGHRS, CDR2 YFSETQ. CDR3 amino acids: CASSGSTGTEQFF. CDR3 nucleotide sequence: TGCGCCAGCAGCGGTTCGACAGGGACTGAGCAGTTCTTC.

V and J are TRBV6-1 and TRBJ2-7, with D perhaps assigned TRBD1 or TRBD2 (7 bases each). Trimming pared 6 bases from V and 2 bases from J, leaving 14 bases between. In germline, CDR1 is MNHNS, CDR2 SASEGT. The CDR3 has 14 amino acids. CDR3: CASSRGGQPYEQYF. The CDR3 nucleotides are TGTGCCAGCAGCAGGGGGGGACAGCCCTACGAGCAGTACTTC.

The V and J genes are TRBV2 and TRBJ2-7; 8 bases match TRBD2. With 3 bases clipped from V and 3 bases from J, the junction kept 4 bases outside the gene matches. The CDR3 extends over 14 amino acids. Germline CDR1 and CDR2: SNHLY and FYNNEI. The CDR3 coding sequence is TGTGCCAGCAGTGAGCGGGAGGACTTCTACGAGCAGTACTTC. Protein: CASSEREDFYEQYF. The full variable domain, rest sourced from reference TRBV2 and TRBJ2-7, is EPEVTQTPSHQVTQMGQEVILRCVPISNHLYFYWYRQILGQKVEFLVSFYNNEISEKSEIFDDQFSVERPDGSNFTLKIRSTKLEDSAMYFCASSEREDFYEQYFGPGTRLTVT.

In its sample, this clonotype was seen many times. In DNA, the CDR3 is TGCAGTGCGACCAAGGCAGGCAATTATGGCTACACCTTC. Translating gives CSATKAGNYGYTF. The chain is built from TRBV20-1 and TRBJ1-2; D gene ambiguous. The ends were cut back, 6 bases at V and 5 bases at J, with 16 bases in the middle. There are 13 residues in the CDR3. The germline gives CDR1 DFQATT, CDR2 SNEGSKA (reference sequence).

This clonotype was found many times. The CDR3 bases are TGTGCCATCAGTGAGTCAAGTGTCGGACAGGGGGCCTACGAGCAGTACTTC. This sequence encodes CAISESSVGQGAYEQYF. The chain couples TRBV10-3 to TRBJ2-7, with 10 bases matching TRBD1. CDR3 length equals 17 residues. Per germline, CDR1 ENHRY and CDR2 SYGVKD. J lost 2 bases, V lost 0 bases, and 7 bases had no gene match.

Only a few counts were recorded for this clonotype. The chain carries TRBV7-9 and TRBJ2-1; 7 nucleotides match TRBD2. CDR3 size: 11 residues. Germline values: CDR1 SEHNR, CDR2 FQNEAQ (reference sequence). V lost 11 bases and J lost 10; bases outside the gene matches: 8. The CDR3 sequence is CAEVAGNEQFF. CDR3 coding DNA: TGTGCCGAGGTAGCGGGCAACGAGCAGTTCTTC. Full variable domain (outside the CDR3, taken from reference TRBV7-9 and TRBJ2-1): DTGVSQNPRHKITKRGQNVTFRCDPISEHNRLYWYRQTLGQGPEFLTYFQNEAQLEKSRLLSDRFSAERPKGSFSTLEIQRTEQGDSAMYLCAEVAGNEQFFGPGTRLTVL.

This clonotype was counted many times. The chain uses TRBV7-3 and TRBJ2-1; 8 positions agree with TRBD2. V was pared by 0 bases and J by 8 bases, with 9 bases of the junction left unmatched. The CDR3 is 16 amino acids. Germline assignment: CDR1 SGHTA and CDR2 FQGTGA. The CDR3: CASSLTHNGRAHEQFF. The CDR3 DNA is TGTGCCAGCAGCTTAACCCATAACGGGAGGGCCCATGAGCAGTTCTTC.

V gene TRBV20-1 combines with J gene TRBJ2-3; 10 nucleotides align to TRBD2. With V trimmed by 6 bases and J by 5 bases, 14 bases remained unmatched. This CDR3 is 16 amino acids long. CDR1 DFQATT and CDR2 SNEGSKA come from the germline V gene (reference sequence). In nucleotides, the CDR3 is TGCAGTGCGCCGAATAGCGGGAGGCTATTCGGAGATACGCAGTATTTT. Translation gives CSAPNSGRLFGDTQYF.

V gene TRBV20-1 combines with J gene TRBJ1-1; D is undetermined. In germline, CDR1 is DFQATT, CDR2 SNEGSKA (reference sequence). CDR3 length: 15 residues. The ends were cut back, 0 bases at V and 7 bases at J, with 18 bases in the middle. The CDR3 DNA follows: TGCAGTGCTAGAGATCCTCAGAGGCAGCGTAATGAAGCTTTCTTT. It yields the protein CSARDPQRQRNEAFF.

This clonotype occurred a few times. The rearrangement uses TRBV19 and TRBJ2-3; 8 bases line up with TRBD2. This CDR3 has 15 amino acids. With 3 bases clipped from V and 4 bases from J, the junction kept 6 bases outside the gene matches. CDR1 and CDR2 (germline): LNHDA, SQIVND (reference sequence). In DNA, the CDR3 is TGTGCCAGTAGTATTGGAGCGGGAGACCCAGATACGCAGTATTTT. Translation: CASSIGAGDPDTQYF.

The chain uses TRBV18 and TRBJ2-7; D possibly corresponds to TRBD2 (6 bases). Germline assignment: CDR1 KGHSH and CDR2 LQKENI. The CDR3 covers 15 residues. Trimming left V 3 bases short and J 2 bases short, with 14 bases between. CDR3 sequence reads: CASSPVGTATYEQYF. The CDR3 DNA is TGTGCCAGCTCACCCGTGGGGACTGCGACCTACGAGCAGTACTTC. The variable domain in full, completed from reference TRBV18 and TRBJ2-7, reads NAGVMQNPRHLVRRRGQEARLRCSPMKGHSHVYWYRQLPEEGLKFMVYLQKENIIDESGMPKERFSAEFPKEGPSILRIQQVVRGDSAAYFCASSPVGTATYEQYFGPGTRLTVT.

This chain connects TRBV27 to TRBJ2-7, with TRBD1 as a possible D gene (6 bases). The CDR3 contains 15 residues. The germline CDR1 and CDR2 sequences are MNHEY and SMNVEV (reference sequence). The germline V and J ends were trimmed by 5 bases and 4 bases, with 18 bases remaining between them. This CDR3 is CASSRKWTEDYEQYF. For the CDR3, the DNA is TGTGCCAGCAGTAGGAAATGGACAGAAGATTACGAGCAGTACTTC.

There are many counts of this clonotype. J is TRBJ2-2 and V is TRBV10-1, with 7 bases fitting TRBD2. This CDR3 is built from 18 residues. Germline V gene sequence: CDR1 WNHNN, CDR2 SYGVQD (reference sequence). The trim removed 2 bases at V and 1 base at J, leaving 10 bases unmatched. The CDR3 loop reads CASSEGGVAGQNTGELFF. The CDR3 coding sequence is TGCGCCAGCAGTGAGGGTGGTGTAGCGGGCCAGAACACCGGGGAGCTGTTTTTT.

This clonotype was detected only a few times. The V call is TRBV12-3 or TRBV12-4, the J call TRBJ2-1, with 7 bases that match TRBD2. With 6 bases clipped from V and 9 bases from J, the junction kept 8 bases outside the gene matches. The CDR3 covers 13 residues. The CDR3 DNA is TGTGCCAGCAGCCCTACTAGCGTTAGTGAGCAGTTCTTC. It yields the protein CASSPTSVSEQFF.

This clonotype was observed a handful of times. This rearrangement joins TRBV29-1 to TRBJ2-7, with D perhaps matching TRBD1 or TRBD2 (5 bases each). Trimming removed 2 bases at V and 3 bases at J, with 23 bases between. Germline V lookup: CDR1 SQVTM, CDR2 ANQGSEA. The CDR3 spans 17 residues. This chain's CDR3 is CSVERPLGETGHYEQYF. CDR3 sequence (DNA): TGCAGCGTTGAAAGGCCCCTGGGGGAGACGGGTCACTACGAGCAGTACTTC.

The chain recombines TRBV5-1 with TRBJ2-3, with 7 bases matching TRBD2. With V trimmed by 7 bases and J by 0 bases, 8 bases remained unmatched. CDR1 is SGHRS and CDR2 is YFSETQ in the germline V gene. This CDR3 is 15 amino acids long. The DNA of the CDR3 is TGCGCCAGCGCTCGCTTAGCGGGCAGCACAGATACGCAGTATTTT. This encodes CASARLAGSTDTQYF.

This clonotype was observed a handful of times. V and J are TRBV12-3 or TRBV12-4 and TRBJ2-3, with 8 nucleotides matching TRBD1. The CDR3 sequence is 14 residues long. Losses at the gene ends were 6 bases for V and 3 bases for J; bases not matched to a gene: 5. The CDR3 here is CASRHGTGTDTQYF. The CDR3 DNA reads TGTGCCAGCAGGCACGGGACAGGTACAGATACGCAGTATTTT.

The chain employs TRBV5-1 and TRBJ2-3, with 9 positions matching TRBD2. The length of the CDR3 is 17 residues. CDR1 is SGHRS and CDR2 is YFSETQ in the germline V gene. The V segment lost 4 bases and the J segment 4 bases; nucleotides outside the gene matches: 13. The CDR3, as DNA: TGCGCCAGCAGCCACCTCCTTAGCGGGAGTGGAGCAGATACGCAGTATTTT. Amino acid sequence: CASSHLLSGSGADTQYF. Full variable domain (remainder filled in from reference TRBV5-1 and TRBJ2-3): KAGVTQTPRYLIKTRGQQVTLSCSPISGHRSVSWYQQTPGQGLQFLFEYFSETQRNKGNFPGRFSGRQFSNSRSEMNVSTLELGDSALYLCASSHLLSGSGADTQYFGPGTRLTVL.

The V and J genes are TRBV19 and TRBJ2-5; 8 bases are a match to TRBD2. J lost 5 bases, V lost 5 bases, and 10 bases had no gene match. This CDR3 has 15 residues. The V gene's germline CDR1 is LNHDA and CDR2 SQIVND (reference sequence). In DNA form, the CDR3 reads TGTGCCAGTAGTTCTAGCCGAGGCGGGGGGGAGACCCAGTACTTC. Amino acid sequence: CASSSSRGGGETQYF.

The chain couples TRBV6-5 to TRBJ2-5; unclear D gene. The CDR3 has 14 amino acids. CDR1 MNHEY and CDR2 SVGAGI come from the germline V gene. Trimming pared 3 bases from V and 5 bases from J, leaving 13 bases between. The CDR3 bases are TGTGCCAGCAGTTATGGTGGGCCCCTGGAGACCCAGTACTTC. It yields the protein CASSYGGPLETQYF.

This clonotype was observed at least ten times. The chain uses TRBV2 and TRBJ1-1, with D uncertain. Germline CDR1 is SNHLY and CDR2 is FYNNEI. V was shortened by 1 base and J by 4 bases, with 13 bases between the two germline ends. The CDR3 is 15 residues long. The CDR3 DNA reads as TGTGCCAGCAGTGAAGTCGGGTGGCGGACCACTGAAGCTTTCTTT. It codes for CASSEVGWRTTEAFF.

The chain combines TRBV19 with TRBJ1-1, with a tentative D call TRBD1 (5 bases). V dropped 7 bases and J dropped 5 bases, with 14 bases sitting between them. CDR3 length: 13 amino acids. The germline gives CDR1 LNHDA, CDR2 SQIVND (reference sequence). The CDR3 is CASIEGLRTEAFF. The CDR3 nucleotides read TGTGCCAGTATAGAGGGGCTGAGGACTGAAGCTTTCTTT.